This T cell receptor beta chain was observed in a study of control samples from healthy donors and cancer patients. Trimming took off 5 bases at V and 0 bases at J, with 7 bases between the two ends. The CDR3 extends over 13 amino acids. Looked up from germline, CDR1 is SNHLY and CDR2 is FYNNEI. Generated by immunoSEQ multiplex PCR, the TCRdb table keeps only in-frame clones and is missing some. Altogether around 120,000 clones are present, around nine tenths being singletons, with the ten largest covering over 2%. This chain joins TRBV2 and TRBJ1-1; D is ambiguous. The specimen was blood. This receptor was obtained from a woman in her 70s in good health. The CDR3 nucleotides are TGTGCCAGCAGTAGACCGATGAACACTGAAGCTTTCTTT. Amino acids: CASSRPMNTEAFF.